This paragraph covers one T cell receptor (beta chain) sequence. TCR alpha and TCR beta cDNA libraries carrying sample barcodes and UMIs were produced by 5'RACE using constant-segment primers. One entry per CDR3 protein, called by TCRdb with MiXCR from the 5' RACE reads. This table holds 150,000 or so distinct CDR3 sequences, around 25% found once. The record originates from a study of T-cell memory formation after mild COVID-19. The source of this sequence is an adult woman who had mild COVID-19 (a few samples of this study predate the infection). Cell type and time point are not known. The specimen was PBMCs or a T cell subset sorted from them (not recorded which).

CDR3 in DNA: TGCGCCAGCAGCTTGATGGTAGGGGCACCCTACGAGCAGTACTTC. It specifies CASSLMVGAPYEQYF. The chain carries TRBV5-1 and TRBJ2-7, with TRBD1 as a possible D gene (5 bases). CDR3 size: 15 residues. CDR1 is SGHRS, CDR2 YFSETQ, per germline. The germline V and J ends were trimmed by 1 base and 2 bases, with 13 bases remaining between them. The whole variable domain, filled in from reference TRBV5-1 and TRBJ2-7, reads KAGVTQTPRYLIKTRGQQVTLSCSPISGHRSVSWYQQTPGQGLQFLFEYFSETQRNKGNFPGRFSGRQFSNSRSEMNVSTLELGDSALYLCASSLMVGAPYEQYFGPGTRLTVT.